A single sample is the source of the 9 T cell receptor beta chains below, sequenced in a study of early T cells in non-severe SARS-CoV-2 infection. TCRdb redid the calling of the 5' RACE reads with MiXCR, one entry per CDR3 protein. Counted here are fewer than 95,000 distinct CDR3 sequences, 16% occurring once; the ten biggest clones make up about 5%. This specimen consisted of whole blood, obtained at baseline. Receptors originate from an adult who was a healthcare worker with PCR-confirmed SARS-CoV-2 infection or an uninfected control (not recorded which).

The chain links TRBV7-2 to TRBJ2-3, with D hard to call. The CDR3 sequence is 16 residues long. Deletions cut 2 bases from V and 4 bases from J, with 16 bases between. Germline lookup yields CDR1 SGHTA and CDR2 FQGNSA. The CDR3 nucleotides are TGTGCCAGCAGCTTACCCGCACCCGGACGATCAGATACGCAGTATTTT. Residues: CASSLPAPGRSDTQYF. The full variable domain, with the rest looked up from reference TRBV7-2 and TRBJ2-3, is GAGVSQSPSNKVTEKGKDVELRCDPISGHTALYWYRQSLGQGLEFLIYFQGNSAPDKSGLPSDRFSAERTGGSVSTLTIQRTQQEDSAVYLCASSLPAPGRSDTQYFGPGTRLTVL.

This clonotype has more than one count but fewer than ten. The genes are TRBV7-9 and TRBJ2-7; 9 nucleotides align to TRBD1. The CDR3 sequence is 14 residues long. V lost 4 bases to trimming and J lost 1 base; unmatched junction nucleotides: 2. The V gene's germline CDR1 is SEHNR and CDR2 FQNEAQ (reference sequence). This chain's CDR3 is CASSWGQGSYEQYF. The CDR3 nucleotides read TGTGCCAGCAGCTGGGGACAGGGATCCTACGAGCAGTACTTC.

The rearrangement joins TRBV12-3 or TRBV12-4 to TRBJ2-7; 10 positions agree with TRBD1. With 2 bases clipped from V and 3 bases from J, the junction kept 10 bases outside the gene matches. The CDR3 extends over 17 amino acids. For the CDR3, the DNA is TGTGCCAGCAGTTTATCTCCGGGACAGGGGCGGTTCTACGAGCAGTACTTC. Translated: CASSLSPGQGRFYEQYF.

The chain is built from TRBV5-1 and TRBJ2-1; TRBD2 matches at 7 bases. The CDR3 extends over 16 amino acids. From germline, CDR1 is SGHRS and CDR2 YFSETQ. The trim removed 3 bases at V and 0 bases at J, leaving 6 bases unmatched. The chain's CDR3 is CASSSWGGSSYNEQFF. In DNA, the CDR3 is TGCGCCAGCAGCTCATGGGGCGGGAGCTCCTACAATGAGCAGTTCTTC.

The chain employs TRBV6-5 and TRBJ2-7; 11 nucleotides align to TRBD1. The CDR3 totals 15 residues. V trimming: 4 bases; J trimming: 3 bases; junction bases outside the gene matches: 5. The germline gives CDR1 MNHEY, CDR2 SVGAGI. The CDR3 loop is CASSSPGTGGYEQYF. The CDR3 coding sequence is TGTGCCAGCAGTTCCCCCGGGACAGGGGGCTACGAGCAGTACTTC.

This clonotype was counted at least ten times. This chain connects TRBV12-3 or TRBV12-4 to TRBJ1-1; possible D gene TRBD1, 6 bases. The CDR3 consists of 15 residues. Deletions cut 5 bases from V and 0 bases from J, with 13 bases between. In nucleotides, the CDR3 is TGTGCCAGCAGTCAGCGGGACACCATGAACACTGAAGCTTTCTTT. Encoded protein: CASSQRDTMNTEAFF.

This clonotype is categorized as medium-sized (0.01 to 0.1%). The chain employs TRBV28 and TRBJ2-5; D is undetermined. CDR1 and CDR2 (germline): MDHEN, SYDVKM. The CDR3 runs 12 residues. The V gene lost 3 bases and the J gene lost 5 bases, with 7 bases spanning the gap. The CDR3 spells CASSFTRETQYF. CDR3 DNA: TGTGCCAGCAGTTTTACGCGGGAGACCCAGTACTTC.

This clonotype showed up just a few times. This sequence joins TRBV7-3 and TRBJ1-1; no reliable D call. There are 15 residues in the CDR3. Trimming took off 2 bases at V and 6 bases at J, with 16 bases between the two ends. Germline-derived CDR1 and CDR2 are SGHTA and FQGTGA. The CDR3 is CASSLLRGGGAEAFF. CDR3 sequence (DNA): TGTGCCAGCAGCTTACTCCGGGGAGGCGGCGCTGAAGCTTTCTTT. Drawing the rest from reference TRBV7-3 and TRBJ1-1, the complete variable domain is GAGVSQTPSNKVTEKGKYVELRCDPISGHTALYWYRQSLGQGPEFLIYFQGTGAADDSGLPNDRFFAVRPEGSVSTLKIQRTERGDSAVYLCASSLLRGGGAEAFFGQGTRLTVV.

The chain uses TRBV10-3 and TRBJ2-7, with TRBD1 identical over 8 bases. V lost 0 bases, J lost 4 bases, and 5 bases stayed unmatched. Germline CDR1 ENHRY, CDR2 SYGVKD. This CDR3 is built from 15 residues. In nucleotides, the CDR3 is TGTGCCATCAGTGAGTCCATGGACAGGGATTACGAGCAGTACTTC. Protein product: CAISESMDRDYEQYF.